This T cell receptor (beta chain) was identified in a study of T cell clones after liver transplantation (dated by TCRdb to about 2019). A note on the overall study: The samples were obtained from ITN030ST, a randomized trial that attempted immunosuppression withdrawal within 2 years after liver transplantation. Three of the eight recipients were HCV-positive; the others were transplanted for non-autoimmune, non-viral indications. As an antigen-independent comparator for the donor-reactive sequences, third party-reactive TCRbeta sequences from pre-transplant MLRs were identified as well. Tolerance meant complete immunosuppression withdrawal for at least one year without liver enzymes rising beyond twice the upper limit of normal. Donor-reactive T cell clones were identified by TCRbeta sequencing after a pre-transplant mixed lymphocyte reaction and then tracked in post-transplant blood. A cohort of 8 liver transplant recipients was studied, of whom 3 were classified as tolerant and 5 as non-tolerant. Subjects received no induction therapy and standard immunosuppression until randomization at 12-24 months post-transplant. Blood samples were collected pre-transplant, pre-randomization before withdrawal, and post-randomization after either full withdrawal or failed withdrawal. What the work shows at the level of the full study, not this receptor alone: Low numbers of available donor cells limited the measurable donor-reactive repertoire in a couple of subjects. Because no allograft tissue specimens were available, donor-reactive T cells may have migrated into the graft instead of being deleted. When repertoire turnover was taken into account, detection of donor-reactive sequences was significantly reduced in 7 of 8 subjects for CD4 and in 8 of 8 subjects for CD8. Circulating donor-reactive CD4 TCRbeta sequences fell significantly post-transplant in most of the 8 subjects, irrespective of tolerance or HCV status. A greater decline was seen for donor-reactive sequences than for third party-reactive sequences, suggesting partial antigen-specific deletion unrelated to withdrawal success. The conclusions were considered preliminary, being limited by small, heterogeneous patient numbers and non-standardized post-transplant time points.

Turning to this clone: Its antigen is still unknown. Per-base qualities were not stored, and no clone one base away is much larger.

Explained via the paper, the time point label denotes: pre-transplant. Unstimulated PBMCs, after thawing, were stained for CD3, CD4 and CD8 and then FACS-sorted into CD3+CD4+ and CD3+CD8+ populations. Randomization to immunosuppression withdrawal applied to every one of the 8 studied subjects. Genomic DNA was isolated with the Qiagen DNeasy Blood and Tissue Kit. High-throughput TCRbeta CDR3 sequencing of frozen genomic DNA was performed by immunoSEQ, including PCR amplification, mapping, bias correction and internal controls. Processing in the source paper ran as follows. Productive rearrangements were kept, and unique TCRbeta sequences were defined by CDR3 nucleotide sequence plus V and J gene. Donor-reactive sequences required at least 5-fold expansion in CFSE-low cells versus unstimulated pre-transplant cells and at least 0.01% frequency. Per-subject minimum frequency thresholds, based on the lowest-template unstimulated sample, ensured at least 90% detection power. Jensen-Shannon divergence between the top 1000 TCRbeta sequences post-transplant and pre-transplant was used to measure repertoire turnover. Changes in detection of donor-reactive sequences were tested with two-sided Fisher's exact tests. Drawn from immuneACCESS, this table holds only the in-frame rearrangements with V and J called that TCRdb kept. Clones are partly lost; checked studies trace under half to an unresolved V gene and leave the rest unexplained. The V and J calls and clone size come from that table; D and trimming were worked out from the DNA. The sample has about 99,000 clones on record, approximately 78% of them singletons. Of the sample, roughly 0.9% falls within the top ten clones.

CDR1 and CDR2, looked up from the germline V gene, are SGHRS and YFSETQ. Inclusive of the bounding cysteine and phenylalanine, the CDR3 is 12 residues long. Only the CDR3 part of the read is kept: 36 bases, read in frame from the first base. V loses 3 bases of germline sequence and J loses 3 bases, and the interval between the two ends is 3 bases. The TCR sequence derives from a human donor who received a liver transplant. The chain employs TRBV5-1 and TRBJ2-2; too little of a D gene remains to name it. Sequencing was performed on CD4+ T cells from blood, taken before liver transplant. The CDR3 protein sequence reads: CASSSHTGELFF. The nucleotide sequence is TGCGCCAGCAGCTCTCACACCGGGGAGCTGTTTTTT.